This TCR beta chain was recovered during a study of identifying expanded T cells in peripheral blood. Findings and caveats of the study: Variance in clone template counts between approximately 2-week samples significantly increased with total template count across all healthy donors. Over approximately two and four weeks, about 16 and 19 clones changed, versus 1.2 between replicates.

The method was immunoSEQ multiplex PCR; TCRdb's version includes in-frame clones alone and lacks a portion of them. The sample includes about 94,000 clones, approximately 91% of them seen just once. V gave up 5 bases and J gave up 7 bases; unmatched junction bases: 7. The CDR3 covers 15 residues. CDR1 is PRHDT, CDR2 FYEKMQ, per germline (reference sequence). Details on this clone: Its cognate antigen is unknown.

This receptor was obtained from a person between 18 and 75 years old in good health. The V call is TRBV13, the J call TRBJ1-4; 10 nucleotides align to TRBD1. The sample was blood. The CDR3 DNA reads TGTGCCAGCAGCGTACGGACAGGGGGAATTGAAAAACTGTTTTTT. Translating it yields CASSVRTGGIEKLFF.